What follows describes a single T cell receptor (beta chain). Original analysis: Reference gene primer amplification yielded estimated nucleated cell counts. Sequencing was performed with immunoSEQ multiplex PCR; in TCRdb, only in-frame clones are kept and a portion is missing. V and J calls and clone size are those listed in that table; D and trimming were worked out from the DNA. Among about 50,000 clones listed, approximately 88% were seen once. This sample was included in a study of blood T cell repertoires in COVID-19. Background on the study: T cells, B-cell-depleted T cells, or PBMCs provided the cDNA or gDNA that served as material.

The CDR3 is 18 residues long. The germline V gene has CDR1 LNHDA and CDR2 SQIVND (reference sequence). V lost 4 bases to trimming and J lost 1 base; unmatched junction nucleotides: 9. V and J are TRBV19 and TRBJ2-1; 11 bases agree with TRBD2. The sequencing input was peripheral blood. This sequence was found in a human donor in a cohort sampled during active COVID-19. This CDR3 reads CASSTLAGGTGSYNEQFF. In DNA form, the CDR3 reads TGTGCCAGTAGTACTTTAGCGGGGGGGACTGGGTCCTACAATGAGCAGTTCTTC.